Listed below are T cell receptor beta chains from one sample, sequenced in a study of CD8+CD57+ T cells in acquired aplastic anemia. TCRdb re-analysed the reads in MiXCR, keeping a single row per CDR3 protein. The sample has approximately 130,000 distinct CDR3 sequences; under 65% are singletons. Sequenced material: sorted CD4+, CD8+, or CD8+CD57+ T cells (not recorded which) from PBMCs. Receptor source: a human donor with aplastic anemia. Each CDR3 is given with its conserved first and last residue. The D gene is left open where the match is weak. Clone sizes are given selectively: once, few, many, or a class where the clone is expanded.

j_call: TRBJ1-3
v_call: TRBV9
d_call: TRBD1
clone_size: NA
cdr3_nt: TGTGCCAGCAGCGCACTGCAGGGGGCTGGAAACACCATATATTTT
cdr3_aa: CASSALQGAGNTIYF

j_call: TRBJ2-7
v_call: TRBV6-6
d_call: TRBD1
clone_size: NA
cdr3_nt: TGTGCCAGCGGAAACAGGGGCTACGAGCAGTACTTC
cdr3_aa: CASGNRGYEQYF

j_call: TRBJ1-5
v_call: TRBV6-1
d_call: NA
clone_size: many
cdr3_nt: TGTGCCAGCAGCCGATCCAGGGACATCAATCAGCCCCAGCATTTT
cdr3_aa: CASSRSRDINQPQHF

j_call: TRBJ2-5
v_call: TRBV20-1
d_call: NA
clone_size: medium-sized
cdr3_nt: TGCAGCAGTGAGGAAGGGATTCAACGGAAGACCCAGTACTTC
cdr3_aa: CSSEEGIQRKTQYF

j_call: TRBJ1-1
v_call: TRBV25-1
d_call: TRBD1
clone_size: few
cdr3_nt: TGTGCCAGCAGTGACCGCTCGACAGGGAGGAGCACTGAAGCTTTCTTT
cdr3_aa: CASSDRSTGRSTEAFF

j_call: TRBJ2-1
v_call: TRBV7-9
d_call: TRBD2
clone_size: NA
cdr3_nt: TGTGCCAGCAGCTTGGGTAGCGGGTACTTACAATGG
cdr3_aa: CASSLGSGYLQW

j_call: TRBJ1-1
v_call: TRBV11-2
d_call: NA
clone_size: NA
cdr3_nt: TGTGCCAGCAGCTTCACAGACAGCGGACTAGACCATGAAGCTTTCTTT
cdr3_aa: CASSFTDSGLDHEAFF

j_call: TRBJ1-2
v_call: TRBV9
d_call: TRBD1
clone_size: NA
cdr3_nt: TGTGCCAGCGGCTTACAGGGGATGAACTATGGCTACACCTTC
cdr3_aa: CASGLQGMNYGYTF

j_call: TRBJ2-2
v_call: TRBV24-1
d_call: TRBD2
clone_size: NA
cdr3_nt: TGTGCCACCAGTGATTGGACTAGCGGCACCGGGGAGCTGTTTTTT
cdr3_aa: CATSDWTSGTGELFF

j_call: TRBJ2-2
v_call: TRBV29-1
d_call: TRBD1
clone_size: NA
cdr3_nt: TGCAGCGCCGGGACAGGGGCGAACACCGGGGAGCTGTTTTTT
cdr3_aa: CSAGTGANTGELFF

j_call: TRBJ2-5
v_call: TRBV7-2
d_call: NA
clone_size: NA
cdr3_nt: TGTGCCAGCAGCCCCGCCTCCCAAGAGACCCAGTACTTC
cdr3_aa: CASSPASQETQYF

j_call: TRBJ2-7
v_call: TRBV4-1
d_call: NA
clone_size: many
cdr3_nt: TGCGCCAGCAGCCAAGAGATTCGCGCCGGTTTAAGCGAGCAGTACTTC
cdr3_aa: CASSQEIRAGLSEQYF

j_call: TRBJ2-5
v_call: TRBV10-1
d_call: NA
clone_size: NA
cdr3_nt: TGCGCCAGCAGTGGAAAGACCCAGTACTTC
cdr3_aa: CASSGKTQYF

j_call: TRBJ2-5
v_call: TRBV5-1
d_call: NA
clone_size: many
cdr3_nt: TGCGCCAGCAGCTTGGCCGAGGAGGGGCCGGAGACCCAGTACTTC
cdr3_aa: CASSLAEEGPETQYF

j_call: TRBJ2-1
v_call: TRBV24-1
d_call: NA
clone_size: NA
cdr3_nt: TGTGCCACCAGTGAGCGGGACTTCTATGAGCAGTTCTTC
cdr3_aa: CATSERDFYEQFF

j_call: TRBJ2-4
v_call: TRBV27
d_call: NA
clone_size: NA
cdr3_nt: TGTGCCAGCAGTTCCCCAGGGCGGAACATTCAGTACTTC
cdr3_aa: CASSSPGRNIQYF

j_call: TRBJ2-7
v_call: TRBV10-3
d_call: NA
clone_size: NA
cdr3_nt: TGTGCCACGGGGCTTGGGGGAGAATACGAGCAGTACTTC
cdr3_aa: CATGLGGEYEQYF

j_call: TRBJ2-5
v_call: TRBV7-2
d_call: NA
clone_size: NA
cdr3_nt: TGTGCCAGCACCCCAGCTAGGCAAAAGACCCAGTACTTC
cdr3_aa: CASTPARQKTQYF

j_call: TRBJ1-6
v_call: TRBV7-9
d_call: NA
clone_size: NA
cdr3_nt: TGTGCCAGCAGTCGGGAAGGGAATTCACCCCTCCACTTT
cdr3_aa: CASSREGNSPLHF

j_call: TRBJ2-3
v_call: TRBV10-3
d_call: TRBD2
clone_size: NA
cdr3_nt: TGTGCCATCAGTGACGGACTAGCGGGAGGAGATACGCAGTATTTT
cdr3_aa: CAISDGLAGGDTQYF

j_call: TRBJ2-2
v_call: TRBV19
d_call: TRBD2
clone_size: few
cdr3_nt: TGTGCCACCCTCCCAGCGGGGGGGCCCCCCGGGGAGCTGTTTTTT
cdr3_aa: CATLPAGGPPGELFF

j_call: TRBJ1-4
v_call: TRBV20-1
d_call: TRBD1
clone_size: NA
cdr3_nt: TGCAGTGCTAGAGAGGACAGGGGTAATGAAAAACTGTTTTTT
cdr3_aa: CSAREDRGNEKLFF

j_call: TRBJ2-2
v_call: TRBV28
d_call: NA
clone_size: NA
cdr3_nt: TGTGCCAGCAGTTTACCTCCGGGACCCGGGGCGGGGACCGGGGAGCTGTTTTTT
cdr3_aa: CASSLPPGPGAGTGELFF

j_call: TRBJ1-6
v_call: TRBV19
d_call: NA
clone_size: NA
cdr3_nt: TGTGTCAGTACCGATCGTGGGGGGTTGGATAATTCACCCCTCCACTTT
cdr3_aa: CVSTDRGGLDNSPLHF

j_call: TRBJ1-2
v_call: TRBV4-1
d_call: TRBD1
clone_size: NA
cdr3_nt: TGCGCCAGCAGCCAAGATCGGGACAGGGGGCTTGGCTACACCTTC
cdr3_aa: CASSQDRDRGLGYTF

j_call: TRBJ2-5
v_call: TRBV7-8
d_call: TRBD2
clone_size: NA
cdr3_nt: TGTGCCAGCAGCCTGGGACTAGCGGAGGAGACCCAGTACTTC
cdr3_aa: CASSLGLAEETQYF